The clone carrying this TCR beta chain was seen ten or more times. The antigen is unknown. The data originate from a study of T cell repertoires in cytomegalovirus infection. The overall study: It was the public TCR beta signatures that indicated both CMV infection and matching HLA type.

With 2 bases clipped from V and 5 bases from J, the junction kept 11 bases outside the gene matches. There are 16 residues in the CDR3. Germline CDR1 and CDR2: MNHEY and SMNVEV (reference sequence). The study's findings and limits: In two of eight donors, the top clonotype was HLA-C-restricted CMV-specific. Cumulative frequency of public TCR beta families picked out carriers of CMV plus the relevant HLA.

TCRdb re-analysed the reads in MiXCR, keeping a single row per CDR3 protein. The data contain about 490,000 distinct CDR3 sequences, 11% of them singletons. Sequences were obtained from PBMCs. This chain joins TRBV27 and TRBJ2-7; 8 bases align to TRBD1. This receptor was obtained from a human donor in good health (CMV status not recorded). Some clones in this sample may be carry-over from other donors' samples. CDR3 sequence: CASSLNAGQDQHEQYF. CDR3 DNA: TGTGCCAGCAGTTTAAACGCGGGACAGGACCAGCACGAGCAGTACTTC.